This is a list of T cell receptor beta chains from one sample in a study of blood T cells in healthy people across ages. One entry per CDR3 protein, called by TCRdb with MiXCR from the 5' RACE reads. The sample holds 550,000 to 650,000 distinct CDR3 sequences, approximately 30% seen once. Sequencing input: blood. These receptors were obtained from a woman older than 75 in good health. CDR3s include the opening cysteine and the closing phenylalanine or tryptophan. Each record gives: clone size, V gene, D gene, J gene, CDR3 protein, CDR3 DNA. D genes are given only for firm matches. A clone size is listed for some rows: how often the clone was seen (once, few, many), or a class if it is expanded.

clone_size: .; v_call: TRBV14; d_call: .; j_call: TRBJ2-3; cdr3_aa: CASSQARGAADTQYF; cdr3_nt: TGTGCCAGCAGCCAAGCCAGGGGTGCCGCAGATACGCAGTATTTT
clone_size: many; v_call: TRBV7-2; d_call: .; j_call: TRBJ2-2; cdr3_aa: CLTRGGGSTGELFF; cdr3_nt: TGTCTCACAAGGGGGGGGGGCAGCACCGGGGAGCTGTTTTTT
clone_size: many; v_call: TRBV7-2; d_call: TRBD2; j_call: TRBJ2-1; cdr3_aa: CASSLALATGLGFPPEQFF; cdr3_nt: TGTGCCAGCAGCTTAGCGTTGGCCACCGGACTAGGCTTTCCCCCTGAGCAGTTCTTC
clone_size: many; v_call: TRBV6-1; d_call: TRBD1; j_call: TRBJ2-5; cdr3_aa: CASSENRGQGETQYF; cdr3_nt: TGTGCCAGCAGTGAAAATAGGGGACAGGGAGAGACCCAGTACTTC
clone_size: many; v_call: TRBV3-1; d_call: .; j_call: TRBJ1-6; cdr3_aa: CASSPGQNSPLHF; cdr3_nt: TGTGCCAGCAGCCCGGGACAAAATTCACCCCTCCACTTT
clone_size: .; v_call: TRBV29-1; d_call: .; j_call: TRBJ2-5; cdr3_aa: CSVEHSLMETQYF; cdr3_nt: TGCAGCGTTGAACACAGTCTGATGGAGACCCAGTACTTC
clone_size: .; v_call: TRBV7-2; d_call: .; j_call: TRBJ1-2; cdr3_aa: CASSLGLNSNYGYTF; cdr3_nt: TGTGCCAGCAGCTTAGGGCTTAACTCCAACTATGGCTACACCTTC
clone_size: few; v_call: TRBV18; d_call: .; j_call: TRBJ1-4; cdr3_aa: CASSQEQQGLEEKLFF; cdr3_nt: TGTGCCAGCTCACAAGAACAACAGGGACTGGAGGAAAAACTGTTTTTT
clone_size: few; v_call: TRBV2; d_call: TRBD2; j_call: TRBJ2-1; cdr3_aa: CASSLRTSGGVSSYNEQFF; cdr3_nt: TGTGCCAGCAGTTTAAGGACTAGCGGGGGGGTTAGCTCCTACAATGAGCAGTTCTTC
clone_size: .; v_call: TRBV5-1; d_call: TRBD1; j_call: TRBJ1-2; cdr3_aa: CASTGQGNYGYTF; cdr3_nt: TGCGCCAGCACCGGACAGGGCAACTATGGTTACACCTTC
clone_size: many; v_call: TRBV11-2; d_call: .; j_call: TRBJ2-3; cdr3_aa: CASSTGVSTDTQYF; cdr3_nt: TGTGCCAGCAGCACGGGGGTTAGCACAGATACGCAGTATTTT
clone_size: many; v_call: TRBV3-1; d_call: .; j_call: TRBJ2-7; cdr3_aa: CASSHRGEHEQYF; cdr3_nt: TGTGCCAGCAGCCACAGGGGAGAGCACGAGCAGTACTTC
clone_size: few; v_call: TRBV19; d_call: TRBD2; j_call: TRBJ2-3; cdr3_aa: CASKAGGGASTDTQYF; cdr3_nt: TGTGCCAGTAAAGCGGGGGGCGGTGCTAGCACAGATACGCAGTATTTT
clone_size: few; v_call: TRBV3-1; d_call: .; j_call: TRBJ2-5; cdr3_aa: CASSQGGRTQYF; cdr3_nt: TGTGCCAGCAGCCAGGGGGGGCGGACCCAGTACTTC
clone_size: .; v_call: TRBV25-1; d_call: .; j_call: TRBJ1-1; cdr3_aa: CASSEEGSTEAFF; cdr3_nt: TGTGCCAGCAGTGAAGAGGGAAGCACTGAAGCTTTCTTT
clone_size: few; v_call: TRBV7-9; d_call: .; j_call: TRBJ1-1; cdr3_aa: CASSLDPGITEAFF; cdr3_nt: TGTGCCAGCAGCTTAGATCCGGGAATAACTGAAGCTTTCTTT
clone_size: .; v_call: TRBV18; d_call: TRBD1; j_call: TRBJ1-4; cdr3_aa: CASSPDRVAEKLFF; cdr3_nt: TGTGCCAGCTCCCCCGACAGGGTGGCGGAAAAACTGTTTTTT
clone_size: few; v_call: TRBV20-1; d_call: .; j_call: TRBJ1-5; cdr3_aa: CSASPLLQKINQPQHF; cdr3_nt: TGCAGTGCTAGTCCGTTATTACAAAAAATCAATCAGCCCCAGCATTTT
clone_size: many; v_call: TRBV7-9; d_call: .; j_call: TRBJ2-1; cdr3_aa: CASSLTAPGNEQFF; cdr3_nt: TGTGCCAGCAGCTTAACCGCTCCGGGCAATGAGCAGTTCTTC
clone_size: few; v_call: TRBV20-1; d_call: .; j_call: TRBJ1-5; cdr3_aa: CSASPPVSNQPQHF; cdr3_nt: TGCAGTGCTAGTCCGCCAGTTAGCAATCAGCCCCAGCATTTT
clone_size: .; v_call: TRBV3-1; d_call: .; j_call: TRBJ2-7; cdr3_aa: CASSQDLFPYEQYF; cdr3_nt: TGTGCCAGCAGCCAAGATCTCTTCCCCTACGAGCAGTACTTC
clone_size: few; v_call: TRBV6-2/TRBV6-3; d_call: TRBD1; j_call: TRBJ2-7; cdr3_aa: CASTQRGGRYNEQYF; cdr3_nt: TGTGCCAGCACCCAACGAGGGGGCCGGTACAATGAGCAGTACTTC
clone_size: .; v_call: TRBV29-1; d_call: .; j_call: TRBJ2-1; cdr3_aa: CSVVVDLASREQFF; cdr3_nt: TGCAGCGTTGTGGTGGACCTCGCGAGCAGAGAGCAGTTCTTC
clone_size: many; v_call: TRBV7-2; d_call: .; j_call: TRBJ1-1; cdr3_aa: CASSSGRGNTEAFF; cdr3_nt: TGTGCCAGCAGCAGTGGACGGGGGAACACTGAAGCTTTCTTT
clone_size: many; v_call: TRBV5-8; d_call: .; j_call: TRBJ2-5; cdr3_aa: CASSSGRAYQETQYF; cdr3_nt: TGTGCCAGCAGCTCTGGACGGGCGTACCAAGAGACCCAGTACTTC
clone_size: many; v_call: TRBV20-1; d_call: .; j_call: TRBJ2-1; cdr3_aa: CSARDLRVRGNEQFF; cdr3_nt: TGCAGTGCTAGAGATCTCCGGGTTCGGGGGAATGAGCAGTTCTTC
clone_size: .; v_call: TRBV18; d_call: TRBD2; j_call: TRBJ2-1; cdr3_aa: CASSPGTSVLYEQFF; cdr3_nt: TGTGCCAGCTCACCCGGGACTAGCGTTCTCTATGAGCAGTTCTTC
clone_size: many; v_call: TRBV3-1; d_call: .; j_call: TRBJ2-3; cdr3_aa: CASSQGGSSTDTQYF; cdr3_nt: TGCGCCAGCAGCCAAGGAGGTTCTAGCACAGATACGCAGTATTTT
clone_size: .; v_call: TRBV20-1; d_call: TRBD2; j_call: TRBJ2-1; cdr3_aa: CSARGLAGGKTYNEQFF; cdr3_nt: TGCAGTGCTAGGGGACTAGCGGGAGGGAAAACGTACAATGAGCAGTTCTTC
clone_size: .; v_call: TRBV6-1; d_call: .; j_call: TRBJ2-7; cdr3_aa: CASSEAGRRTYEQYF; cdr3_nt: TGTGCCAGCAGTGAAGCTGGCAGGCGTACCTACGAGCAGTACTTC
clone_size: .; v_call: TRBV3-1; d_call: TRBD1; j_call: TRBJ2-2; cdr3_aa: CASSQDIGTGANTGVLFF; cdr3_nt: TGTGCCAGCAGCCAAGACATCGGTACAGGGGCGAACACCGGGGTGCTGTTTTTT
clone_size: .; v_call: TRBV7-2; d_call: TRBD1; j_call: TRBJ2-2; cdr3_aa: CASSLVNRGSGELFF; cdr3_nt: TGTGCCAGCAGCTTAGTTAACAGGGGGTCCGGGGAGCTGTTTTTT
clone_size: .; v_call: TRBV15; d_call: TRBD1; j_call: TRBJ2-2; cdr3_aa: CATIPGDRANTGELFF; cdr3_nt: TGTGCCACCATCCCAGGCGACAGGGCGAACACCGGGGAGCTGTTTTTT
clone_size: many; v_call: TRBV7-2; d_call: .; j_call: TRBJ1-1; cdr3_aa: CASSSTGREAFF; cdr3_nt: TGTGCCAGCAGCTCCACAGGGAGGGAAGCTTTCTTT
clone_size: many; v_call: TRBV5-1; d_call: .; j_call: TRBJ2-1; cdr3_aa: CASSLEAVGSYNEQFF; cdr3_nt: TGCGCCAGCAGCTTGGAGGCGGTGGGCTCCTACAATGAGCAGTTCTTC
clone_size: many; v_call: TRBV5-1; d_call: .; j_call: TRBJ2-5; cdr3_aa: CASSPGERAVETQYF; cdr3_nt: TGCGCCAGCAGCCCGGGGGAACGGGCAGTGGAGACCCAGTACTTC
clone_size: many; v_call: TRBV15; d_call: .; j_call: TRBJ1-1; cdr3_aa: CATTLGRVVTEAFF; cdr3_nt: TGTGCCACTACCCTGGGGAGGGTGGTCACTGAAGCTTTCTTT
clone_size: .; v_call: TRBV3-1; d_call: .; j_call: TRBJ1-6; cdr3_aa: CASSLDAGSSYNSPLHF; cdr3_nt: TGTGCCAGCAGCCTAGATGCAGGATCCTCCTATAATTCACCCCTCCACTTT
clone_size: .; v_call: TRBV6-5; d_call: .; j_call: TRBJ1-3; cdr3_aa: CASGRRDGSGNTIYF; cdr3_nt: TGTGCCAGCGGGCGCAGGGACGGGTCTGGAAACACCATATATTTT
clone_size: .; v_call: TRBV20-1; d_call: .; j_call: TRBJ2-1; cdr3_aa: CSAPAGYNWVGVNEQFF; cdr3_nt: TGCAGTGCTCCGGCGGGCTATAATTGGGTAGGAGTCAATGAGCAGTTCTTC
clone_size: many; v_call: TRBV9; d_call: .; j_call: TRBJ2-7; cdr3_aa: CASSGPWGGEQYF; cdr3_nt: TGTGCCAGCAGCGGTCCCTGGGGTGGCGAGCAGTACTTC
clone_size: .; v_call: TRBV7-9; d_call: .; j_call: TRBJ1-4; cdr3_aa: CASSLISGGEKRFF; cdr3_nt: TGTGCCAGCAGCTTAATTTCGGGCGGTGAAAAACGGTTTTTT
clone_size: many; v_call: TRBV12-3/TRBV12-4; d_call: TRBD1; j_call: TRBJ2-5; cdr3_aa: CASIKDRGLPGETQYF; cdr3_nt: TGTGCCAGCATTAAGGACAGGGGCTTACCAGGAGAGACCCAGTACTTC
clone_size: few; v_call: TRBV5-5; d_call: .; j_call: TRBJ2-2; cdr3_aa: CASSFVGGTSGELFF; cdr3_nt: TGTGCCAGCAGCTTCGTCGGGGGAACGTCCGGGGAGCTGTTTTTT
clone_size: many; v_call: TRBV2; d_call: .; j_call: TRBJ2-1; cdr3_aa: CASSVRVLDEQFF; cdr3_nt: TGTGCCAGCAGTGTGAGAGTTCTGGATGAGCAGTTCTTC
clone_size: many; v_call: TRBV11-2; d_call: .; j_call: TRBJ2-3; cdr3_aa: CASSLEDGTQYF; cdr3_nt: TGTGCCAGCAGCTTAGAAGATGGTACGCAGTATTTT
clone_size: many; v_call: TRBV7-2; d_call: .; j_call: TRBJ2-5; cdr3_aa: CASSLVGRETQYF; cdr3_nt: TGTGCCAGCAGCTTAGTGGGGAGGGAGACCCAGTACTTC
clone_size: few; v_call: TRBV6-1; d_call: .; j_call: TRBJ1-2; cdr3_aa: CASSERGRTNYGYTF; cdr3_nt: TGTGCCAGCAGTGAAAGGGGCCGAACTAACTATGGCTACACCTTC
clone_size: many; v_call: TRBV29-1; d_call: .; j_call: TRBJ2-6; cdr3_aa: CSVEGEPSSGANVLTF; cdr3_nt: TGCAGCGTTGAGGGAGAACCGAGCTCTGGGGCCAACGTCCTGACTTTC
clone_size: many; v_call: TRBV6-5; d_call: .; j_call: TRBJ2-7; cdr3_aa: CASGLPGVDTYEQYF; cdr3_nt: TGTGCCAGCGGGCTGCCCGGGGTCGATACCTACGAGCAGTACTTC
clone_size: many; v_call: TRBV11-2; d_call: .; j_call: TRBJ2-5; cdr3_aa: CASSLERHAGTQYF; cdr3_nt: TGTGCCAGCAGCTTAGAGAGACATGCGGGGACCCAGTACTTC
clone_size: .; v_call: TRBV18; d_call: .; j_call: TRBJ2-3; cdr3_aa: CASSPVLKVGTDTQYF; cdr3_nt: TGTGCCAGCTCACCGGTCTTGAAGGTCGGCACAGATACGCAGTATTTT